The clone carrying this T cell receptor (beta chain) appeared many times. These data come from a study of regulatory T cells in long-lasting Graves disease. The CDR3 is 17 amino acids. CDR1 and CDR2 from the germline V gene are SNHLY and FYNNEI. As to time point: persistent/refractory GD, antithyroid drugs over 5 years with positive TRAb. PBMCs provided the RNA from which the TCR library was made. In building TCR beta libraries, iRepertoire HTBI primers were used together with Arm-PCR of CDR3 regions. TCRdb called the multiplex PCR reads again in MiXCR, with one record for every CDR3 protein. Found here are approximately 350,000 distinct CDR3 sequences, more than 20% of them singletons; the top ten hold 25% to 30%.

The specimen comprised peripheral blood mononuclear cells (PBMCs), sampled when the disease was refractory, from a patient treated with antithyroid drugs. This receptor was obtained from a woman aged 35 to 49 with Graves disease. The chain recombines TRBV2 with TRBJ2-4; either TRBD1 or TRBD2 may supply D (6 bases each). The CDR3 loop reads CAQSRGVGSPAKNIQYF. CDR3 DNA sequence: TGTGCACAAAGCAGGGGTGTCGGGAGCCCAGCCAAAAACATTCAGTACTTC.